These 32 T cell receptor beta chains originate from one sample sequenced in a study of OX40 agonist ivuxolimab in advanced cancers. Assay used: immunoSEQ multiplex PCR; TCRdb lists only in-frame clones, some missing. The data hold 55,000 to 70,000 clones, with about 85% observed a single time. Sequenced material: CD4+ or CD8+ T cells sorted from blood, taken in a trial of the OX40 agonist ivuxolimab. Receptors originate from an adult with an advanced solid tumor such as melanoma, head and neck, liver or kidney cancer.

V usage is TRBV9 and J usage is TRBJ1-6; D may be TRBD1 (5 bases). The CDR3 runs 15 residues. Trimming stripped 4 bases from V and 6 bases from J, with 14 bases between. Germline values: CDR1 SGDLS, CDR2 YYNGEE. The DNA for the CDR3 is TGTGCCAGCAGCCCCATGGGCGGGGGTAATTCACCCCTCCACTTT. It codes for CASSPMGGGNSPLHF.

CDR3 DNA sequence: TGTGCCAGCAGCGGGGGGGTTGAGACCCAGTACTTC. Amino acids: CASSGGVETQYF. This sequence joins TRBV9 and TRBJ2-5, with a possible D match to TRBD2 (6 bases). The germline CDR1 and CDR2 sequences are SGDLS and YYNGEE. This CDR3 spans 12 amino acids. The V and J ends lost 3 bases and 5 bases respectively, with 8 bases between them. The full variable domain, with the rest looked up from reference TRBV9 and TRBJ2-5, is DSGVTQTPKHLITATGQRVTLRCSPRSGDLSVYWYQQSLDQGLQFLIQYYNGEERAKGNILERFSAQQFPDLHSELNLSSLELGDSALYFCASSGGVETQYFGPGTRLLVL.

This sequence joins TRBV29-1 and TRBJ2-7; 10 nucleotides agree with TRBD1. The V segment lost 7 bases and the J segment 7 bases; nucleotides outside the gene matches: 10. CDR1 and CDR2 from the germline V gene are SQVTM and ANQGSEA. The CDR3 sequence is 13 residues long. The CDR3 DNA is TGCAGCGCCATCGACAGGGGGCCGAGGGAGCAGTACTTC. It translates to CSAIDRGPREQYF.

The CDR3 is CASSEEGTGDFGQPQHF. Here the CDR3 DNA reads TGTGCCAGCAGTGAGGAGGGAACAGGGGATTTCGGTCAGCCCCAGCATTTT. The genes are TRBV2 and TRBJ1-5, with 7 bases fitting TRBD1. V dropped 3 bases and J dropped 6; count of bases not matched to a gene: 14. Germline CDR1 is SNHLY and CDR2 is FYNNEI. CDR3 size: 17 residues. The complete variable domain, with remaining parts taken from reference TRBV2 and TRBJ1-5, reads EPEVTQTPSHQVTQMGQEVILRCVPISNHLYFYWYRQILGQKVEFLVSFYNNEISEKSEIFDDQFSVERPDGSNFTLKIRSTKLEDSAMYFCASSEEGTGDFGQPQHFGDGTRLSIL.

The chain combines TRBV5-4 with TRBJ2-7; 8 bases match TRBD2. The germline V gene encodes CDR1 SGHNT and CDR2 YYREEE (reference sequence). This CDR3 is built from 15 residues. J lost 6 bases, V lost 5 bases, and 13 bases had no gene match. CDR3 bases: TGTGCCAGCAGTCCTGAAGCGGGAGCGGTTTTCGAGCAGTACTTC. Translated: CASSPEAGAVFEQYF.

The V gene is TRBV4-2, the J gene TRBJ2-1, with unresolved D. The CDR3 loop spans 14 amino acids. Germline assignment: CDR1 LGHNA and CDR2 YNFKEQ. Trimming took off 0 bases at V and 2 bases at J, with 5 bases between the two ends. The CDR3 loop is CASSQDPPYNEQFF. The CDR3 DNA sequence: TGTGCCAGCAGCCAAGATCCCCCCTACAATGAGCAGTTCTTC.

The CDR3: CATSFRRTSGSNEQFF. The CDR3 bases are TGTGCCACCAGCTTCCGGAGGACTAGCGGTTCCAATGAGCAGTTCTTC. This chain uses TRBV15 with TRBJ2-1; TRBD2 matches 10 bases. The junction had 10 bases not matched to a gene; V was cut back by 5 bases and J by 6 bases. The germline V gene encodes CDR1 LNHNV and CDR2 YYDKDF (reference sequence). The CDR3 covers 16 residues. Full variable domain (remainder filled in from reference TRBV15 and TRBJ2-1): DAMVIQNPRYQVTQFGKPVTLSCSQTLNHNVMYWYQQKSSQAPKLLFHYYDKDFNNEADTPDNFQSRRPNTSFCFLDIRSPGLGDTAMYLCATSFRRTSGSNEQFFGPGTRLTVL.

V usage is TRBV2 and J usage is TRBJ2-7; the match to TRBD1 covers 7 bases. CDR3 size: 12 residues. Per the germline V gene, CDR1 is SNHLY and CDR2 is FYNNEI. After removal of 4 bases from V and 6 bases from J, the junction contained 3 bases not matched to a gene. The CDR3 DNA follows: TGTGCCAGCAGTGGACAGGGAAGCGAGCAGTACTTC. Amino acids: CASSGQGSEQYF.

The CDR3 spells CASRNWGPERTEAFF. CDR3 DNA sequence: TGTGCCAGCAGAAATTGGGGGCCCGAACGCACTGAAGCTTTCTTT. V and J are TRBV6-5 and TRBJ1-1, with D tentatively TRBD1 (6 bases). Between the trimmed V and J ends, which lost 6 bases and 4 bases, there was a span of 18 bases. Germline V gene sequence: CDR1 MNHEY, CDR2 SVGAGI. This CDR3 spans 15 amino acids.

The rearrangement joins TRBV2 to TRBJ2-5, with 8 bases lining up with TRBD1. CDR1 SNHLY and CDR2 FYNNEI come from the germline V gene. The CDR3 consists of 13 residues. J lost 2 bases, V lost 10 bases, and 6 bases had no gene match. The CDR3 here is CATADREQETQYF. The CDR3 bases are TGTGCCACCGCGGACAGGGAACAAGAGACCCAGTACTTC.

The rearrangement uses TRBV11-3 and TRBJ2-1, with a possible D match to TRBD1 (6 bases). Between the trimmed V and J ends, which lost 5 bases and 0 bases, there was a span of 17 bases. The length of the CDR3 is 17 residues. Germline CDR1 SGHNT, CDR2 YENEEA. The CDR3 loop reads CASSLRTATSSYNEQFF. The CDR3 region has the DNA TGTGCCAGCAGCCTTCGGACAGCCACAAGCTCCTACAATGAGCAGTTCTTC.

This chain connects TRBV9 to TRBJ2-7; 8 bases line up with TRBD2. Losses at the gene ends were 0 bases for V and 3 bases for J; bases not matched to a gene: 5. CDR1 is SGDLS, CDR2 YYNGEE, per germline. The CDR3 extends over 15 amino acids. CDR3 in DNA: TGTGCCAGCAGCGTAGCTACGGGAGGGGGCTACGAGCAGTACTTC. Encoded protein: CASSVATGGGYEQYF.

The rearrangement uses TRBV27 and TRBJ2-7; TRBD2 might be the D (6 bases). V lost 5 bases and J lost 7, with 15 bases in between. This CDR3 has 13 amino acids. Germline CDR1 reads MNHEY; CDR2 reads SMNVEV (reference sequence). CDR3 residues: CASSPSGLAEQYF. As DNA, the CDR3 is TGTGCCAGCAGTCCCTCCGGGCTAGCGGAGCAGTACTTC.

This clone was counted a single time. J is TRBJ2-5 and V is TRBV9, with TRBD1 identical over 9 bases. The CDR3 has 20 amino acids. V was clipped by 4 bases and J by 1 base; unmatched bases: 20. In germline, CDR1 is SGDLS, CDR2 YYNGEE. The CDR3 DNA follows: TGTGCCAGCAGCAATCCCTCACAGGGGGCCTACGGGAGGCCCCAAGAGACCCAGTACTTC. This codes for CASSNPSQGAYGRPQETQYF.

The chain is built from TRBV5-1 and TRBJ2-7; D gene uncertain. The CDR3 covers 16 residues. V lost 3 bases and J 3 bases, leaving 19 bases between the germline ends. The germline gives CDR1 SGHRS, CDR2 YFSETQ. CDR3 amino acids: CASSSSWVNGIYEQYF. The DNA of the CDR3 is TGCGCCAGCAGCTCTTCCTGGGTGAACGGAATCTACGAGCAGTACTTC.

The chain carries TRBV2 and TRBJ2-1; 9 bases line up with TRBD2. CDR3 length: 15 residues. The V and J ends lost 4 bases and 10 bases, in that order; junction bases with no gene match: 11. Per the germline V gene, CDR1 is SNHLY and CDR2 is FYNNEI. Here the CDR3 reads CASSVGGRAIWEQFF. CDR3 DNA: TGTGCCAGCAGTGTGGGCGGGAGGGCCATCTGGGAGCAGTTCTTC.

The chain employs TRBV19 and TRBJ2-2, with D unresolved. CDR3 size: 12 residues. Trimming pared 4 bases from V and 4 bases from J, leaving 4 bases between. In germline, CDR1 is LNHDA, CDR2 SQIVND (reference sequence). CDR3 coding DNA: TGTGCCAGTAGTACAATCACCGGGGAGCTGTTTTTT. Encoded protein: CASSTITGELFF.

The table lists this clone with a count of one. The chain carries TRBV7-2 and TRBJ2-7; 12 nucleotides match TRBD2. With 0 bases clipped from V and 3 bases from J, the junction kept 9 bases outside the gene matches. Germline lookup yields CDR1 SGHTA and CDR2 FQGNSA. This CDR3 has 18 amino acids. DNA of the CDR3: TGTGCCAGCAGCTTAGCGAGTACTAGCGGGAGGACCTTCTACGAGCAGTACTTC. This encodes CASSLASTSGRTFYEQYF.

This chain joins TRBV5-1 and TRBJ2-7; D is unclear. The germline V and J ends were trimmed by 4 bases and 7 bases, with 12 bases remaining between them. CDR3 length: 12 residues. Looked up from germline, CDR1 is SGHRS and CDR2 is YFSETQ. CDR3 in amino acids: CASSKDRGEQYF. Written as DNA, the CDR3 is TGCGCCAGCAGCAAAGACCGTGGGGAGCAGTACTTC.

This chain links TRBV7-2 with TRBJ2-3, with TRBD2 identical over 8 bases. V lost 5 bases, J lost 5 bases, and 6 bases stayed unmatched. This CDR3 region has 14 residues. Germline lookup yields CDR1 SGHTA and CDR2 FQGNSA. The CDR3 DNA is TGTGCCAGCAGCCTTAGCGGGGCCCTAGATACGCAGTATTTT. It codes for CASSLSGALDTQYF.

V and J are TRBV25-1 and TRBJ2-5; D is possibly TRBD2 (5 bases). The CDR3 runs to 14 residues. From germline, CDR1 is MGHDK and CDR2 SYGVNS. The ends were cut back, 6 bases at V and 4 bases at J, with 15 bases in the middle. For the CDR3, the DNA is TGTGCCAGCAGCGACTCCCCCGCGGGAGAGACCCAGTACTTC. Translating gives CASSDSPAGETQYF.

V and J are TRBV4-3 and TRBJ2-7, with TRBD1 matching over 9 bases. Looked up from germline, CDR1 is LGHNA and CDR2 is YSLEER. V lost 1 base and J lost 3; bases outside the gene matches: 1. CDR3 size: 14 residues. The CDR3 region has the DNA TGCGCCAGCAGCCAAGGGGACAGGGTCTACGAGCAGTACTTC. The encoded protein is CASSQGDRVYEQYF.

The genes are TRBV5-1 and TRBJ2-3, with D unresolved. Germline V gives CDR1 SGHRS, CDR2 YFSETQ. Between the trimmed V and J ends, which lost 0 bases and 6 bases, there was a span of 11 bases. The CDR3 is 14 residues long. In DNA form, the CDR3 reads TGCGCCAGCAGCTTGGCGGAGTCGGTTGATACGCAGTATTTT. Translation: CASSLAESVDTQYF.

The chain combines TRBV10-3 with TRBJ1-1, with D hard to call. V was shortened by 3 bases and J by 2 bases, with 10 bases between the two germline ends. CDR1 ENHRY and CDR2 SYGVKD come from the germline V gene. This CDR3 contains 14 residues. CDR3 residues: CAISDPAINTEAFF. CDR3 nucleotides: TGTGCCATCAGTGACCCAGCCATCAACACTGAAGCTTTCTTT.

The chain recombines TRBV5-1 with TRBJ2-5, with D possibly TRBD1 on 6 matching bases. The J call is uncertain, as TRBJ2-7 better fits the DNA end. Germline lookup yields CDR1 SGHRS and CDR2 YFSETQ. The CDR3 is 15 residues long. The CDR3 protein is CASSHYRTDRNEQYF. The CDR3 coding sequence is TGCGCCAGCAGTCATTATAGGACAGATCGGAACGAGCAGTACTTC.

CDR3 sequence reads: CASSLAGESQYF. DNA of the CDR3: TGTGCCAGCAGTCTAGCGGGAGAAAGCCAGTATTTT. The chain combines TRBV9 with TRBJ2-3; 10 bases fit TRBD2. Trimming cost V 5 bases and J 12 bases; bases outside gene matches: 6. Germline lookup yields CDR1 SGDLS and CDR2 YYNGEE. CDR3 size: 12 residues.

The V gene is TRBV7-2, the J gene TRBJ2-7; possibly TRBD1 for D (6 bases). V lost 2 bases and J lost 3, with 11 bases in between. Germline-derived CDR1 and CDR2 are SGHTA and FQGNSA. This CDR3 contains 14 residues. This chain's CDR3 is CASSLITGNYEQYF. The CDR3 DNA reads as TGTGCCAGCAGCTTAATTACAGGGAACTACGAGCAGTACTTC. The whole variable domain, remainder taken from reference TRBV7-2 and TRBJ2-7, is GAGVSQSPSNKVTEKGKDVELRCDPISGHTALYWYRQSLGQGLEFLIYFQGNSAPDKSGLPSDRFSAERTGGSVSTLTIQRTQQEDSAVYLCASSLITGNYEQYFGPGTRLTVT.

A remark on this clone: At one end, the junction sequence differs from germline, possibly due to a read error. V gene TRBV7-3 combines with J gene TRBJ2-5; D might be TRBD2 (6 bases). CDR3 length equals 11 residues. The germline V gene has CDR1 SGHTA and CDR2 FQGTGA. CDR3 in DNA: TGTGCCAGCAGCCCCCTAGCGTTTAGAGACTTC. It codes for CASSPLAFRDF.

The chain carries TRBV28 and TRBJ1-2; unclear D gene. From germline, CDR1 is MDHEN and CDR2 SYDVKM. The CDR3 length is 14 residues. V shed 8 bases and J shed 2 bases, with 15 bases lying between them. CDR3 protein: CASGVRAGNYGYTF. In DNA, the CDR3 is TGTGCCAGCGGAGTTAGGGCCGGAAACTATGGCTACACCTTC.

This sequence joins TRBV4-2 and TRBJ2-1; perhaps TRBD2 as D (6 bases). In germline, CDR1 is LGHNA, CDR2 YNFKEQ. The V end was cut by 0 bases, the J end by 1 base, with 10 bases between. This CDR3 is built from 16 residues. The CDR3 loop is CASSQEIADSYNEQFF. The DNA for the CDR3 is TGTGCCAGCAGCCAAGAAATAGCGGATTCCTACAATGAGCAGTTCTTC.

This chain connects TRBV7-2 to TRBJ2-7; 9 positions match TRBD2. CDR3 length equals 15 residues. The ends lost 4 bases at V and 4 bases at J; junction bases unmatched: 8. Germline V gives CDR1 SGHTA, CDR2 FQGNSA. In nucleotides, the CDR3 is TGTGCCAGCAGCTGGGACCCGGGACTAGCTTACGAGCAGTACTTC. Amino acid sequence: CASSWDPGLAYEQYF.

The V and J genes are TRBV7-9 and TRBJ2-7; 10 bases agree with TRBD2. V lost 4 bases, J lost 4 bases, and 19 bases stayed unmatched. CDR3 length: 19 amino acids. Germline lookup yields CDR1 SEHNR and CDR2 FQNEAQ (reference sequence). CDR3 region: CASSSYTGQKKGLAYEQYF. The DNA of the CDR3 is TGTGCCAGCAGCTCATACACGGGACAGAAAAAGGGACTAGCGTACGAGCAGTACTTC.